This T cell receptor (beta chain) was retrieved from a study of blood T cells in healthy people across ages. Germline V gene lookup returns CDR1 SGHVS and CDR2 FQNEAQ. The V end was cut by 5 bases, the J end by 7 bases, with 15 bases between. The length of the CDR3 is 14 residues. The sample holds a few counts of this clonotype. Primed by a sample-barcoded 5' primer and a J-beta primer mix, a second PCR proceeded for about 7 to 12 cycles. TCRdb analysed the 5' RACE reads with MiXCR anew, one entry per CDR3 protein. The sample includes fewer than 2,000,000 distinct CDR3 sequences, about two fifths of them seen just once.

The TCR was taken from a human donor in good health. J is TRBJ2-1 and V is TRBV7-8; D gene ambiguous. The sample taken for sequencing was blood. The CDR3 nucleotides read TGTGCCAGCAGCCCAACTACTTGGTCGAATGAGCAGTTCTTC. Protein product: CASSPTTWSNEQFF.